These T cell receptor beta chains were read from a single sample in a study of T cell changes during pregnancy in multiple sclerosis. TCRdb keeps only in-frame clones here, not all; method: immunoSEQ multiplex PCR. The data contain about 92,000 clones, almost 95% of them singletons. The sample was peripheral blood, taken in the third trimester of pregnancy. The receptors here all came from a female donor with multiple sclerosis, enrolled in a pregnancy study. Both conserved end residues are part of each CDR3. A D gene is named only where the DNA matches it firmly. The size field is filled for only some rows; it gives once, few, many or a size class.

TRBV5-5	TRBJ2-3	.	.	TGTGCCAGCAGAAACAGGTTTAGCACAGATACGCAGTATTTT	CASRNRFSTDTQYF
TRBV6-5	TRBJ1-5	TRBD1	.	TGTGCCAGCAGCTCCGACAGGGTTGGAGGTCAGCCCCAGCATTTT	CASSSDRVGGQPQHF
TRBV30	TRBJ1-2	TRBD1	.	TGTGCCTGGAGTGGGGACAGGGGCTATGGCTACACCTTC	CAWSGDRGYGYTF
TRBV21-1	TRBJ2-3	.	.	TGTGCCAGCAGGGACATACTAGCGGATACGCAGTATTTT	CASRDILADTQYF
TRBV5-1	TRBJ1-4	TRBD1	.	TGCGCCAGCAGCTTGCCAAGGACCGGGACAGGTCATTCCTGGAGAGAAAAACTGTTTTTT	CASSLPRTGTGHSWREKLFF
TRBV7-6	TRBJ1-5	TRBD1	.	TGTGCCAGCAGCGCCGGGACAGGGACCTTTTTTAGCAATCAGCCCCAGCATTTT	CASSAGTGTFFSNQPQHF
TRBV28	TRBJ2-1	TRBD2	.	TGTGCCAGCAGTTTACCCATAGCGGGAGCCAATGAGCAGTTCTTC	CASSLPIAGANEQFF
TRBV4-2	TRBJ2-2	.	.	TGTGCCAGCAGCCAAGGAGACTCGAACACCGGGGAGCTGTTTTTT	CASSQGDSNTGELFF
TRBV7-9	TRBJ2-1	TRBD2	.	TGTGCCAGCAGCTTAGTAGGGGGACTAGCGAATTCCTACAATGAGCAGTTCTTC	CASSLVGGLANSYNEQFF
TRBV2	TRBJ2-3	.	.	TGTGCCAGCAGAGCAGGGGCCGGAAAAGCAGATACGCAGTATTTT	CASRAGAGKADTQYF
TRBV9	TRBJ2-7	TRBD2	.	TGTGCCAGCAGCGTAGATCTAGCGGGAAGGGCGGGCGAGCAGTACTTC	CASSVDLAGRAGEQYF
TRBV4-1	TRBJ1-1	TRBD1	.	TGCGCCAGCAGCCTAGAAGACAGGGAGAACACTGAAGCTTTCTTT	CASSLEDRENTEAFF
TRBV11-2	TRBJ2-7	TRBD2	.	TGTGCCAGCAGCTTACCCCTGAGCGGGAGGGCATACGAGCAGTACTTC	CASSLPLSGRAYEQYF
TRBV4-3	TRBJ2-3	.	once	TGCGCCAGCAGCCAAGAGGGAGTGGGAGATACGCAGTATTTT	CASSQEGVGDTQYF
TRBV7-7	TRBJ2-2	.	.	TGTGCTAGCAGCCCCCGGGACTTAACCGGGGAGCTGTTTTTT	CASSPRDLTGELFF
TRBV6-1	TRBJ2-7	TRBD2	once	TGTGCCAGCAGGGCCCTAGCGGGAGGGCCCGGGGAGCAGTACTTC	CASRALAGGPGEQYF